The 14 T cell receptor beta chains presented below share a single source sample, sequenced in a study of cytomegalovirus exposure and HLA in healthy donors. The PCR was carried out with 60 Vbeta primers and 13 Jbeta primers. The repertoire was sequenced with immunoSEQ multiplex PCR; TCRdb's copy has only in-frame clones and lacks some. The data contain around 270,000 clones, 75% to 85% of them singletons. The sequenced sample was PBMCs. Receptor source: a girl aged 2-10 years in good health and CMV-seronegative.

The CDR3 coding sequence is TGTGCCAGTAGTTCCTACAGGGAAATAACTGAAGCTTTCTTT. This codes for CASSSYREITEAFF. The genes are TRBV19 and TRBJ1-1, with D possibly TRBD1 on 6 matching bases. In germline, CDR1 is LNHDA, CDR2 SQIVND (reference sequence). This CDR3 has 14 amino acids. The V end was cut by 5 bases, the J end by 5 bases, with 15 bases between.

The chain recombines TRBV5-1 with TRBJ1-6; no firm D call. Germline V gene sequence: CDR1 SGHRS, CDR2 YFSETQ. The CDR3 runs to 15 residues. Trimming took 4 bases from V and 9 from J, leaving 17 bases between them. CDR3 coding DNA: TGCGCCAGCAGCCCCGACATGGCCCCCGGTTCACCCCTCCACTTT. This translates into CASSPDMAPGSPLHF.

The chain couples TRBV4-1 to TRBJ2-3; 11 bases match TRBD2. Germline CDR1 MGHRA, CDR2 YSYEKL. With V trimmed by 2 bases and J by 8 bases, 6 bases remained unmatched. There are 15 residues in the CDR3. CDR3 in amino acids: CASSQSIAGGLTQYF. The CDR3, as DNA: TGCGCCAGCAGCCAATCGATAGCGGGAGGGCTTACGCAGTATTTT.

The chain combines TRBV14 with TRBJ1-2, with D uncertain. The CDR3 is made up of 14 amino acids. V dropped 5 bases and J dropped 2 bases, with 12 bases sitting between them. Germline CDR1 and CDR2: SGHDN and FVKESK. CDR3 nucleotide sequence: TGTGCCAGCAGCTCCCGGGATCTAAACTATGGCTACACCTTC. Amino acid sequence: CASSSRDLNYGYTF.

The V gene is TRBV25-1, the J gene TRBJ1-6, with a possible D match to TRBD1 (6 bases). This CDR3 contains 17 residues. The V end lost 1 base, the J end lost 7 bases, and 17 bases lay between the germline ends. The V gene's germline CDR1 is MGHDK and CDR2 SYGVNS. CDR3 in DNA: TGTGCCAGCAGTGAATTCGCAGGGGCGCCAAGCAATTCACCCCTCCACTTT. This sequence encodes CASSEFAGAPSNSPLHF.

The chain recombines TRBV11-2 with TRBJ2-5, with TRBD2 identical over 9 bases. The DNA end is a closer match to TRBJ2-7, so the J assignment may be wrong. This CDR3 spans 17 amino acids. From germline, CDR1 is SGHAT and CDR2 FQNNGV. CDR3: CASSLDGGRAVIYEQYF. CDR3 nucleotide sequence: TGTGCCAGCAGCTTAGATGGCGGGAGGGCCGTCATCTACGAGCAGTACTTC.

In DNA form, the CDR3 reads TGTGCCAGCAGCTTGAAATACGGGGGGGCGAACACCGGGGAGCTGTTTTTT. Translation: CASSLKYGGANTGELFF. The rearrangement uses TRBV5-4 and TRBJ2-2; 8 bases align to TRBD2. The CDR3 has 17 residues. Germline loops: CDR1 SGHNT, CDR2 YYREEE (reference sequence). Trimming took 1 base from V and 0 from J; bases not matched to a gene: 5.

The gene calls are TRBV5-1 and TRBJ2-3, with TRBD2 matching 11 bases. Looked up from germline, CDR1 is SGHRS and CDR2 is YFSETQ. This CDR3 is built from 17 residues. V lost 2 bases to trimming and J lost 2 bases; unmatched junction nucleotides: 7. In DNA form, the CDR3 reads TGCGCCAGCAGCTTAAAACTAGCGGGAGTTCCCACAGATACGCAGTATTTT. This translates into CASSLKLAGVPTDTQYF.

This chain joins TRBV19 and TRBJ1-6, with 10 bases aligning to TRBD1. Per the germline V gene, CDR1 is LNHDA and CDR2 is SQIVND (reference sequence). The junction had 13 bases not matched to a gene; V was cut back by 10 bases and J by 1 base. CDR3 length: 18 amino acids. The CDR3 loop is CATANPGQGGSYNSPLHF. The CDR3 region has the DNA TGTGCCACCGCCAACCCTGGACAGGGGGGATCCTATAATTCACCCCTCCACTTT.

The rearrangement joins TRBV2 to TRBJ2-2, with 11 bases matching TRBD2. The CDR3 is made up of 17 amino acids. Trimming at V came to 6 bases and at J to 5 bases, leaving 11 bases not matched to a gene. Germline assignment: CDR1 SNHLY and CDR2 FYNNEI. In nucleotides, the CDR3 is TGTGCCAGCAGCGCTAGCGGGGGGACCTCTAGGACCGGGGAGCTGTTTTTT. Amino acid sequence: CASSASGGTSRTGELFF.

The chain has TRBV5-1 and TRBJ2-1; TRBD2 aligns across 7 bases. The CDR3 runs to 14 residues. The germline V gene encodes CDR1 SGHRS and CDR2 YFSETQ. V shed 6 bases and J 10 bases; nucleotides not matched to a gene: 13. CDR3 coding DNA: TGCGCCAGCAAAAAGCGGGATATAAGGGAAGAGCAGTTCTTC. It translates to CASKKRDIREEQFF.

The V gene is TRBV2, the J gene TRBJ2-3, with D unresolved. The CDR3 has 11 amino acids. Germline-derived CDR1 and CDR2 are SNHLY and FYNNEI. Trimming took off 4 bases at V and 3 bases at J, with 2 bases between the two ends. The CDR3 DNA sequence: TGTGCCAGCAGTGCTACAGATACGCAGTATTTT. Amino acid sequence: CASSATDTQYF.

Here the CDR3 DNA reads TGTGCCAGCAGCCCGACAGGGGAGAATCAGCCCCAGCATTTT. It codes for CASSPTGENQPQHF. The rearrangement links TRBV27 to TRBJ1-5, with TRBD1 identical over 8 bases. CDR3 length: 14 residues. V lost 6 bases and J lost 4; bases outside the gene matches: 5. CDR1 MNHEY and CDR2 SMNVEV come from the germline V gene (reference sequence).

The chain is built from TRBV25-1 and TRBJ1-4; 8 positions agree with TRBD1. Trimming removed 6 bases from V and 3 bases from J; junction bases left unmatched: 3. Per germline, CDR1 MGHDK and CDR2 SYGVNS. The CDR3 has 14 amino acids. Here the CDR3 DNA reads TGTGCCAGCAGCAGGGGGCCTCCTAATGAAAAACTGTTTTTT. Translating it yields CASSRGPPNEKLFF.